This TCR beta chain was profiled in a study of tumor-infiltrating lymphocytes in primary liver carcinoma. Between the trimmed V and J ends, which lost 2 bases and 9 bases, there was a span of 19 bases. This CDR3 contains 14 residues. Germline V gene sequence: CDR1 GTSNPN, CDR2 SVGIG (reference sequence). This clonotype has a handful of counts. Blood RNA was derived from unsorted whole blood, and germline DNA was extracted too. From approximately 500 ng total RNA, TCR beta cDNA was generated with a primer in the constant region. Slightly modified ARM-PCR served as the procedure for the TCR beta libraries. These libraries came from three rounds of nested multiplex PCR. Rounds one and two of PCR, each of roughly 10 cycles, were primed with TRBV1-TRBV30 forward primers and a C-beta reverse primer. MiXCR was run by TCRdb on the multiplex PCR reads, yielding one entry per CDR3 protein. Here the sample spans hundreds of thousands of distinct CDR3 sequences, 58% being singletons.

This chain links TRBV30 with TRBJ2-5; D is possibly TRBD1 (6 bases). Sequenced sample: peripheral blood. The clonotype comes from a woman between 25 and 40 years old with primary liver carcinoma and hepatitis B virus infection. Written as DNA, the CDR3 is TGTGCCTGGAGTCCCGCGCAGGGGCAAAGGGCCCAGTACTTC. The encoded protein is CAWSPAQGQRAQYF.